A single sample is the source of the 18 T cell receptor beta chains below, sequenced in a study of T cells in Graves' hyperthyroidism and ophthalmopathy. Amplified regions were TCR beta CDR3 sequences from RNA transcripts. First-round RT-PCR of the TCR CDR3 relied on the HTBI primer set. TCRdb analysed the multiplex PCR reads with MiXCR anew, one entry per CDR3 protein. The sample shows some 770,000 distinct CDR3 sequences, about a sixth of them seen only once. Sequenced input: blood. The receptor source for this set is a man between 18 and 29 years old with Graves' hyperthyroidism.

This clonotype appeared many times. This chain uses TRBV10-3 with TRBJ2-7; 10 positions agree with TRBD1. Per the germline V gene, CDR1 is ENHRY and CDR2 is SYGVKD. The ends lost 4 bases at V and 2 bases at J; junction bases unmatched: 5. The CDR3 has 15 amino acids. CDR3 residues: CAISVSGTGAYEQYF. The CDR3 region has the DNA TGTGCCATCAGTGTCTCCGGGACAGGGGCCTACGAGCAGTACTTC.

The chain joins TRBV4-3 to TRBJ1-2; unclear D gene. Germline V gives CDR1 LGHNA, CDR2 YSLEER. Trimming shortened V by 1 base and J by 4 bases, and 10 bases separated the two germline ends. This CDR3 contains 14 residues. This chain's CDR3 is CASSQGFQSYGYTF. The CDR3 DNA reads TGCGCCAGCAGCCAAGGCTTTCAGAGCTATGGCTACACCTTC.

The chain carries TRBV3-1 and TRBJ1-4, with a possible D match to TRBD1 (6 bases). The V end was cut by 1 base, the J end by 2 bases, with 14 bases between. The CDR3 runs to 17 residues. Germline values: CDR1 LGHDT, CDR2 YNNKEL (reference sequence). As DNA, the CDR3 is TGTGCCAGCAGCCAAGCGAGGGGGAGTTGGACTAATGAAAAACTGTTTTTT. Translating gives CASSQARGSWTNEKLFF.

The CDR3 coding sequence is TGTGCCAGCTCACCACCAGGGACTAGTGTAGATACGCAGTATTTT. It yields the protein CASSPPGTSVDTQYF. This rearrangement joins TRBV18 to TRBJ2-3; TRBD2 aligns across 8 bases. The CDR3 totals 15 residues. Germline CDR1 is KGHSH and CDR2 is LQKENI. V dropped 0 bases and J dropped 5; count of bases not matched to a gene: 4.

This clonotype came up a few times. The V and J genes are TRBV7-3 and TRBJ2-1, with 8 nucleotides matching TRBD2. Germline V CDR1 and CDR2: SGHTA, FQGTGA. V was clipped by 5 bases and J by 6 bases; unmatched bases: 12. The CDR3 is 16 amino acids. CDR3 amino acids: CASSPRQLAGINEQFF. The CDR3, as DNA: TGTGCCAGCAGCCCCCGCCAGCTAGCGGGCATCAATGAGCAGTTCTTC. The variable domain in full, with the rest retrieved from reference TRBV7-3 and TRBJ2-1, is GAGVSQTPSNKVTEKGKYVELRCDPISGHTALYWYRQSLGQGPEFLIYFQGTGAADDSGLPNDRFFAVRPEGSVSTLKIQRTERGDSAVYLCASSPRQLAGINEQFFGPGTRLTVL.

This clonotype was observed once. V gene TRBV6-1 combines with J gene TRBJ1-1, with D possibly TRBD1 on 5 matching bases. The germline V and J ends were trimmed by 10 bases and 0 bases, with 12 bases remaining between them. The CDR3 contains 13 residues. Germline V CDR1 and CDR2: MNHNS, SASEGT. CDR3 nucleotides: TGTGCCACCTCCCGGGACGTGAACACTGAAGCTTTCTTT. Translating gives CATSRDVNTEAFF.

In this sample, this clonotype turned up many times. The rearrangement joins TRBV27 to TRBJ2-3, with TRBD1 as a possible D gene (5 bases). V was cut by 7 bases and J by 2 bases, with 13 bases left in between. This CDR3 is 14 amino acids long. From germline, CDR1 is MNHEY and CDR2 SMNVEV (reference sequence). This CDR3 reads CASTGHHTTDTQYF. CDR3 DNA sequence: TGTGCCAGCACCGGACACCACACCACAGATACGCAGTATTTT.

This clonotype turned up a few times. This sequence joins TRBV9 and TRBJ2-2, with a weak D call TRBD2 (6 bases). V was pared by 4 bases and J by 3 bases, with 19 bases between. The CDR3 length is 17 residues. The germline V gene has CDR1 SGDLS and CDR2 YYNGEE. DNA for the CDR3: TGTGCCAGCAGCCCCACGCCCGGGCGGGATTACACCGGGGAGCTGTTTTTT. Its translation is CASSPTPGRDYTGELFF.

This clonotype was seen more than once but under ten times. This chain links TRBV7-2 with TRBJ2-3; perhaps TRBD2 as D (5 bases). There are 15 residues in the CDR3. V shed 3 bases and J shed 6 bases, with 16 bases lying between them. Germline assignment: CDR1 SGHTA and CDR2 FQGNSA. The CDR3 region is CASSFSGSSADTQYF. In DNA, the CDR3 is TGTGCCAGCAGCTTTTCGGGATCGAGTGCGGATACGCAGTATTTT. The full variable domain, with the rest looked up from reference TRBV7-2 and TRBJ2-3, is GAGVSQSPSNKVTEKGKDVELRCDPISGHTALYWYRQSLGQGLEFLIYFQGNSAPDKSGLPSDRFSAERTGGSVSTLTIQRTQQEDSAVYLCASSFSGSSADTQYFGPGTRLTVL.

Turning to this clonotype: This could be a read error, since a much larger clone is one nucleotide away. This sequence joins TRBV12-3 or TRBV12-4 and TRBJ1-1; 8 positions match TRBD1. The CDR3 contains 14 residues. The CDR3 DNA sequence: TGTGCCAGCAGTTCCCAGGGGGCGGGGACTGAATCTTTCTTT. Residues: CASSSQGAGTESFF.

The chain links TRBV13 to TRBJ2-1; 14 bases are a match to TRBD2. Germline CDR1 PRHDT, CDR2 FYEKMQ (reference sequence). V was pared by 1 base and J by 0 bases, with 8 bases of the junction left unmatched. The CDR3 is 20 amino acids. DNA for the CDR3: TGTGCCAGCAGCTTAGAGACTAGCGGGAGGGCCGGCAGCTCCTACAATGAGCAGTTCTTC. Its translation: CASSLETSGRAGSSYNEQFF.

This chain uses TRBV15 with TRBJ1-1; possibly TRBD1 for D (5 bases). The CDR3 spans 15 residues. Germline assignment: CDR1 LNHNV and CDR2 YYDKDF (reference sequence). V was pared by 2 bases and J by 5 bases, with 15 bases between. The CDR3 region has the DNA TGTGCCACCAGCAGAAACCGGGACCCCCCAACTGAAGCTTTCTTT. Amino acid sequence: CATSRNRDPPTEAFF.

The chain links TRBV7-9 to TRBJ1-4, with D possibly being TRBD1 (5 bases). The V gene lost 3 bases and the J gene lost 6 bases, with 11 bases spanning the gap. Germline V gene sequence: CDR1 SEHNR, CDR2 FQNEAQ (reference sequence). The CDR3 loop spans 14 amino acids. In DNA, the CDR3 is TGTGCCAGCAGCTTCGGGGGGTCGGATGAAAAACTGTTTTTT. Translated, it gives CASSFGGSDEKLFF. Full variable domain (outside the CDR3, taken from reference TRBV7-9 and TRBJ1-4): DTGVSQNPRHKITKRGQNVTFRCDPISEHNRLYWYRQTLGQGPEFLTYFQNEAQLEKSRLLSDRFSAERPKGSFSTLEIQRTEQGDSAMYLCASSFGGSDEKLFFGSGTQLSVL.

This rearrangement joins TRBV5-1 to TRBJ2-7, with TRBD2 identical over 8 bases. Germline values: CDR1 SGHRS, CDR2 YFSETQ. The ends lost 5 bases at V and 2 bases at J; junction bases unmatched: 6. CDR3 size: 14 residues. The CDR3 protein is CASSPAGVPYEQYF. The DNA of the CDR3 is TGCGCCAGCAGTCCAGCGGGAGTGCCCTACGAGCAGTACTTC.

This clonotype was counted ten times or more. V gene TRBV20-1 combines with J gene TRBJ1-2; D remains ambiguous. Germline assignment: CDR1 DFQATT and CDR2 SNEGSKA (reference sequence). Trimming cost V 0 bases and J 7 bases, with 12 bases left between them. This CDR3 region has 13 residues. The CDR3 loop reads CSARDLGPRGYTF. The CDR3 region has the DNA TGCAGTGCTAGAGATCTAGGCCCCCGTGGCTACACCTTC.

This clonotype was recorded a few times. This sequence joins TRBV6-1 and TRBJ1-2; D perhaps matches TRBD1 (6 bases). Germline CDR1 and CDR2: MNHNS and SASEGT. V was pared by 6 bases and J by 8 bases, with 13 bases between. The CDR3 runs to 12 residues. The CDR3, as DNA: TGTGCCAGCAGCCGGGACAATCGGGGCTACACCTTC. The encoded protein is CASSRDNRGYTF.

This clonotype has a count of ten or more. The chain combines TRBV28 with TRBJ2-5; no firm D call. The DNA end is more similar to TRBJ2-3, so the J call may be wrong. CDR3 length equals 11 residues. CDR1 is MDHEN and CDR2 is SYDVKM in the germline V gene. Here the CDR3 DNA reads TGTGCCAGCAGTTTGGCGGAAACGCAGTATTTT. This gives the protein CASSLAETQYF.

With respect to this clonotype: With a much larger clone just one base away, this may be a read error. This rearrangement joins TRBV28 to TRBJ1-1, with D possibly matching TRBD1 (6 bases). This CDR3 is built from 16 residues. Trimming left V 4 bases short and J 4 bases short, with 19 bases between. Germline V lookup: CDR1 MDHEN, CDR2 SYDVKM. CDR3 coding DNA: TGTGCCAGCAGTTCCTGGGACAAGGGGCTGGGCACTGAAGCTTTCTTT. Its translation is CASSSWDKGLGTEAFF.